These T cell receptor beta chains were read from a single sample in a study of tumor-infiltrating lymphocytes in primary liver carcinoma. TCRdb passed the multiplex PCR reads through MiXCR, listing each CDR3 protein once. The sample yields under 150,000 distinct CDR3 sequences, around two thirds seen once. Sequenced input: tumor-adjacent normal liver tissue. The source is a woman in her sixties with primary liver carcinoma and hepatitis B virus infection. The CDR3 runs from the conserved cysteine through the conserved F or W. D genes are given only for firm matches. Expanded clones are given a class, and other clones once, few, many or no size at all.

NA,NA,TRBV12-3/TRBV12-4,TRBJ1-1,CASSSPLNSEAFF,TGTGCCAGCAGTTCTCCTCTGAACAGTGAAGCTTTCTTT
NA,NA,TRBV4-1,TRBJ2-3,CATCQDVPSVLGHTQYF,TGCGCCACCTGCCAAGATGTCCCTAGCGTACTGGGACATACGCAGTATTTT
many,TRBD2,TRBV14,TRBJ2-1,CASSQASGMWHNEQFF,TGTGCCAGCAGCCAGGCCAGCGGGATGTGGCACAATGAGCAGTTCTTC
NA,NA,TRBV28,TRBJ1-5,CASWPGLRGKQPQHF,TGTGCCAGCTGGCCGGGACTGCGGGGCAAACAGCCCCAGCATTTT
NA,NA,TRBV6-1,TRBJ1-6,CASSQVADTAGSPLHF,TGCGCCAGCAGTCAAGTAGCGGATACGGCCGGTTCACCCCTCCACTTT
NA,NA,TRBV28,TRBJ2-7,CASSSTPSYEQYF,TGTGCCAGCAGCTCTACCCCCTCATACGAGCAGTACTTT
NA,NA,TRBV6-5,TRBJ1-4,CASSYEGGTNEKPFF,TGTGCCAGCAGTTACGAGGGAGGAACTAATGAAAAACCGTTTTTT
NA,TRBD2,TRBV20-1,TRBJ2-1,CSAISGAYNEQFF,TGCAGTGCTATTAGCGGGGCCTACAATGAGCAGTTCTTC
once,NA,TRBV4-1,TRBJ1-3,CASSRGSGTLGSTNGNTIYF,TGCGCCAGCAGTCGAGGAAGTGGGACCTTGGGGTCGACGAATGGAAACACCATATATTTT
NA,NA,TRBV11-2,TRBJ2-2,CVSSDGRNTNTGELFF,TGTGTCAGCAGCGACGGACGCAACACGAACACAGGAGAGCTGTTTTTT
NA,NA,TRBV6-1,TRBJ1-2,CAGSEVGKEIYGNTF,TGTGCCGGCAGTGAAGTCGGAAAAGAGATTTATGGCAACACCTTC
NA,TRBD1,TRBV29-1,TRBJ2-1,CSVEQGYMGELFF,TGCAGCGTCGAACAGGGGTACATGGGTGAGCTGTTCTTC
once,TRBD2,TRBV6-2/TRBV6-3,TRBJ2-5,CTSSHLSIAGTRETQYF,TGTACCAGCAGTCACCTCTCTATAGCGGGAACACGAGAGACCCAGTACTTC
NA,TRBD2,TRBV4-2,TRBJ2-1,CTSIQDPGLAGEQFF,TGTACCAGCATCCAAGACCCGGGACTAGCGGGAGAGCAGTTCTTC
medium-sized,NA,TRBV11-1,TRBJ2-1,CASSSKADEQFF,TGTGCCAGCAGCTCCAAAGCGGATGAGCAGTTCTTC
NA,NA,TRBV11-2,TRBJ2-2,CASSPSTGDIGEMFF,TGTGCGAGCAGCCCTAGTACGGGGGACATCGGCGAGATGTTTTTT
NA,NA,TRBV6-5,TRBJ2-2,CASSYGPSVPGELVF,TGTGCCAGCAGTTACGGCCCCTCAGTCCCCGGGGAGCTGGTTTTT
NA,TRBD2,TRBV4-1,TRBJ2-7,CASSPGLARPRRYEQYF,TGCGCCAGCAGCCCAGGACTAGCACGACCACGGCGGTACGAGCAGTACTTC
NA,NA,TRBV11-2,TRBJ1-1,CASSYINLSLNTEAFF,TGTGCCAGCAGCTATATCAATCTCTCTCTGAACACTGAAGCTTTCTTT
NA,TRBD2,TRBV7-9,TRBJ2-1,CANNEAGGNNEQFF,TGTGCAAACAACGAAGCGGGAGGGAACAATGAGCAGTTCTTC
NA,TRBD2,TRBV7-3,TRBJ2-1,CASSPMGGRGFEQFF,TGTGCCAGCAGCCCCATGGGCGGGAGGGGATTTGAGCAGTTCTTC
once,NA,TRBV6-6,TRBJ2-6,CASSLPGANALIF,TGTGCCAGCAGTCTACCTGGGGCCAACGCCCTGATTTTC